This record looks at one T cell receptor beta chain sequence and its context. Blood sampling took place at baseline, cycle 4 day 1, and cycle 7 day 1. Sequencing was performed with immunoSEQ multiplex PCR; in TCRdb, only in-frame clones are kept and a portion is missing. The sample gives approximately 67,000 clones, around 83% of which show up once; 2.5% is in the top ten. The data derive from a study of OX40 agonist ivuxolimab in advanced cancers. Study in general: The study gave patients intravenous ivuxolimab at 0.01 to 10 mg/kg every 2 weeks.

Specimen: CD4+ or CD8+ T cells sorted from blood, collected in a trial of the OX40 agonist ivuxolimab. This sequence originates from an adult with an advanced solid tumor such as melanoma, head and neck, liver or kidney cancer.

The CDR3 here is CASSLASGTGGTEAFF. CDR3 nucleotides: TGTGCCAGCAGCTTAGCCTCCGGGACAGGGGGGACTGAAGCTTTCTTT. This chain connects TRBV7-2 to TRBJ1-1; 11 bases are a match to TRBD1. This CDR3 comprises 16 residues. V was clipped by 0 bases and J by 5 bases; unmatched bases: 5. Germline CDR1 SGHTA, CDR2 FQGNSA.